This T cell receptor (beta chain) was captured by sequencing in a study of blood T cells in healthy people across ages (dated by TCRdb to between 2015 and 2017). With regard to the full study: In model experiments, template switching captured roughly one uniquely barcoded TCR beta cDNA molecule for every two T cells. Age-related changes in TCR beta repertoire diversity were measured in the study by deep sequencing normalized with unique cDNA molecular identifiers. Four age groups were formed from the donors: young (average approximately 17 years), middle-aged (approximately 39), aged (about 62) and long-lived (approximately 78). To avoid experimental bias, donors of different ages were distributed randomly across sequencing lanes. For two donors (one aged 18 to 30 and one aged 80 or older), the study analyzed two additional independent replicas of 1 million unique cDNA reads from the same blood draw. On the study overall, not on this receptor specifically: Donor CMV infection status was unknown, potentially confounding age-related changes in expanded clonotypes. Compared with the aged group, more naive CD4+ T cells, fewer expanded clones and increased TCR diversity were shown by the long-lived group, suggesting age selection. A strong correlation was found between observed TCR beta diversity and the percentage of naive T cells measured by flow cytometry. Since profiling was done on bulk unsorted PBMCs, naive and antigen-experienced compartments could not be conclusively compared. Observed TCR beta diversity per million T cells fell roughly linearly with age, and a significant reduction was already apparent by age roughly 40. Estimates of total diversity based on one million sequenced T cells were regarded as lower bounds and as underestimates.

The library was produced with 5' RACE. Instrument used: Illumina HiSeq 2500. A second PCR of about 7 to 12 cycles was run with a J-beta primer mix and a sample-barcoded 5' primer. Each TCR beta cDNA molecule received a unique molecular identifier from a template-switch 5' adaptor carrying 12 random nucleotides. Each sample yielded at least 2.5 million CDR3-containing paired-end reads. First-strand cDNA synthesis was performed from all RNA using the Mint cDNA synthesis kit, with priming by a TRBC-specific oligonucleotide. All cDNA was treated with uracil-DNA glycosylase and then went through a first 18-cycle PCR with the universal primers M1SS and BC2_uni_R. For the original study's pipeline: For normalization, 1 million high-quality reads were randomly selected from each sample, with every read carrying a distinct molecular identifier. Instead of being binned into consensus sequences, reads that shared molecular identifiers were thrown out. MiTCR, run with a Q25 quality threshold and the strictest error-elimination algorithm, handled CDR3 identification, clonotype clustering and error correction. A nonparametric unseen species model with Euler transformation was used to estimate lower-bound total TCR beta diversity. TCRdb cleaned the public reads at Q25 with fastp, built clones with MiXCR and kept in-frame beta chains. Records with the same CDR3 protein are collapsed into one entry carrying the most frequent genes and DNA. The V and J calls were not made by the authors but by TCRdb's processing. The sample table holds approximately 690,000 distinct CDR3 sequences, of which over 40% were seen once. The ten largest clones add up to around 30% of the sample.

Donors were approximately 42 systemically healthy Caucasian individuals from Russia aged 6 to 90 years. Around 9.9 milliliters of peripheral blood were collected from each donor into EDTA-treated Vacutainer tubes. PBMCs were isolated by Ficoll-Paque density-gradient centrifugation, with at least 6.5 million obtained per sample. Trizol reagent was used to extract total RNA from the PBMCs, yielding at least 5.5 micrograms per sample. For every donor, an aliquot of PBMCs went through flow cytometry to measure the percentages of naive CD45RAhigh/CD27high T cells. CDR1 and CDR2 were assigned from the germline V gene as SGHTA and FQGNSA. The V and J ends are trimmed by 5 bases and 4 bases, leaving 14 bases between them. The CDR3 holds 15 amino acids from the cysteine to the phenylalanine. Just CDR3 DNA is preserved here, 45 bases in frame from base 1. As to this clonotype: Its antigen is currently not known. Base quality data are lacking; no much larger clone is found one base away.

The chain uses TRBV7-2 and TRBJ2-2, with the D gene call left open. This receptor was obtained from a man at least 80 years old in good health. The specimen was blood. Here is the DNA: TGTGCCAGCAGCGCTGGACGGACCGTCACCGGGGAGCTGTTTTTT. Its protein product is CASSAGRTVTGELFF. Outside the CDR3, residues come from the reference TRBV7-2 and TRBJ2-2 proteins, so the full variable domain is: GAGVSQSPSNKVTEKGKDVELRCDPISGHTALYWYRQSLGQGLEFLIYFQGNSAPDKSGLPSDRFSAERTGGSVSTLTIQRTQQEDSAVYLCASSAGRTVTGELFFGEGSRLTVL.